The source of this T cell receptor (beta chain) is a study of T cell clonality in common variable immunodeficiency. Study-level points and caveats: Links between repertoire features and CVID complications were heterogeneity-limited. TCRbeta clonality was increased in CVID versus healthy controls.

The sample holds many counts of this clone. The target antigen is unknown. The read is 3 residues too short to cover the CDR3 end, so that end is filled in from the germline J gene. Germline CDR1 reads SGHRS; CDR2 reads YFSETQ. The CDR3 has 14 amino acids. V lost 0 bases, J lost 8 bases, and 4 bases stayed unmatched. Libraries were prepared by immunoSEQ multiplex PCR; TCRdb keeps only in-frame clonotypes and omits some of them. The sample gives 30,000 to 40,000 clones, none seen only once, and the top ten clones hold approximately 3.9%. This clonotype was obtained from a person aged 18 to 75 in good health. The chain has TRBV5-1 and TRBJ2-1; 8 nucleotides agree with TRBD2. Sequenced material: peripheral blood mononuclear cells. Partial CDR3 DNA: TGCGCCAGCAGCTTGGTCACTAGCGGCTATGAG. Translated, it gives CASSLVTSGYE. The CDR3 in full is CASSLVTSGYEQFF.